The rows below give T cell receptor beta chains drawn from one sample of a study of shared clonotypes between healthy human individuals. Profiling relied on immunoSEQ multiplex PCR, and the TCRdb table lists in-frame clones only, not all of them. This repertoire shows roughly 2.5 million clones, 90% to 95% found once; its top ten account for roughly 0.15%. The sample taken for sequencing was naive CD4+ T cells sorted from blood. The receptors were sampled from a man younger than 30 in good health. CDR3s include the opening cysteine and the closing phenylalanine or tryptophan. The D gene is left open where the match is weak. Clone size is not always given. Where it is, it says once, few, many or a class for expanded clones.

d_call: TRBD1
v_call: TRBV7-9
clone_size: -
j_call: TRBJ1-2
cdr3_nt: TGTGCCAGCAGCTTGAAACAGGGGGCTAACTATGGCTACACCTTC
cdr3_aa: CASSLKQGANYGYTF

d_call: -
v_call: TRBV5-1
clone_size: -
j_call: TRBJ1-2
cdr3_nt: TGCGCCAGCAGCTTACCCGGAGCTTACTATGGCTACACCTTC
cdr3_aa: CASSLPGAYYGYTF

d_call: -
v_call: TRBV6-1
clone_size: -
j_call: TRBJ1-2
cdr3_nt: TGTGCCAGCAGCGCCCCGGGTCAGAACTATGGCTACACCTTC
cdr3_aa: CASSAPGQNYGYTF

d_call: -
v_call: TRBV29-1
clone_size: -
j_call: TRBJ2-7
cdr3_nt: TGCAGCGTTGAGGCCCCCGGGAAAGACTACGAGCAGTACTTC
cdr3_aa: CSVEAPGKDYEQYF

d_call: TRBD2
v_call: TRBV9
clone_size: -
j_call: TRBJ2-2
cdr3_nt: TGTGCCAGCAGCCCGGCGGGGGGAAACACCGGGGAGCTGTTTTTT
cdr3_aa: CASSPAGGNTGELFF

d_call: TRBD2
v_call: TRBV6-1
clone_size: -
j_call: TRBJ2-7
cdr3_nt: TGTGCCAGCAGCCAAGGGACTAGTGGGTTTAGTGAGCAGTACTTC
cdr3_aa: CASSQGTSGFSEQYF

d_call: -
v_call: TRBV7-9
clone_size: -
j_call: TRBJ1-1
cdr3_nt: TGTGCCAGCAGCGTTTGGGACCCGAGTGGCACTGAAGCTTTCTTT
cdr3_aa: CASSVWDPSGTEAFF

d_call: TRBD1
v_call: TRBV5-1
clone_size: -
j_call: TRBJ2-2
cdr3_nt: TGCGCCAGCAGCTATACAGGGGGCTATACCGGGGAGCTGTTTTTT
cdr3_aa: CASSYTGGYTGELFF

d_call: -
v_call: TRBV2
clone_size: once
j_call: TRBJ2-3
cdr3_nt: TGTGCCAGCACCATCTGGGGCTTTACAGATACGCAGTATTTT
cdr3_aa: CASTIWGFTDTQYF

d_call: -
v_call: TRBV9
clone_size: once
j_call: TRBJ2-1
cdr3_nt: TGTGCCAGCAGCGAGGATGGGGGAACCAATGAGCAGTTCTTC
cdr3_aa: CASSEDGGTNEQFF

d_call: -
v_call: TRBV10-3
clone_size: few
j_call: TRBJ1-1
cdr3_nt: TGTGCCATCAGTGTACCCGCCGGGGGTGAAGCTTTCTTT
cdr3_aa: CAISVPAGGEAFF

d_call: TRBD2
v_call: TRBV9
clone_size: -
j_call: TRBJ2-3
cdr3_nt: TGTGCCAGCAGCGTTTTAGCGGGGGGGGGCACAGATACGCAGTATTTT
cdr3_aa: CASSVLAGGGTDTQYF

d_call: TRBD1
v_call: TRBV7-7
clone_size: -
j_call: TRBJ2-5
cdr3_nt: TGTGCTAGCAGCCCGACAGGGGTGGAGACCCAGTACTTC
cdr3_aa: CASSPTGVETQYF

d_call: -
v_call: TRBV6-5
clone_size: -
j_call: TRBJ1-1
cdr3_nt: TGTGCCAGCAGTTACTCAAGCCCGAACACTGAAGCTTTCTTT
cdr3_aa: CASSYSSPNTEAFF

d_call: -
v_call: TRBV19
clone_size: -
j_call: TRBJ2-3
cdr3_nt: TGTGCCAGTAGTATAGGGGGGCCAGATACGCAGTATTTT
cdr3_aa: CASSIGGPDTQYF

d_call: -
v_call: TRBV27
clone_size: once
j_call: TRBJ2-3
cdr3_nt: TGTGCCAGCAGTTTTGCGGGCCCGAGTACGCAGTATTTT
cdr3_aa: CASSFAGPSTQYF

d_call: -
v_call: TRBV28
clone_size: -
j_call: TRBJ1-5
cdr3_nt: TGTGCCAGCAGCCCCCCACATGGAGGGCTGGGGAATCAGCCCCAGCATTTT
cdr3_aa: CASSPPHGGLGNQPQHF

d_call: -
v_call: TRBV23-1
clone_size: -
j_call: TRBJ2-5
cdr3_nt: TGCGCCAGCAGTCAATCAAACACCGAAGAGACCCAGTACTTC
cdr3_aa: CASSQSNTEETQYF

d_call: -
v_call: TRBV12-5
clone_size: -
j_call: TRBJ1-3
cdr3_nt: TGTGCTAGTGGTTTGACAGATGGAAACACCATATATTTT
cdr3_aa: CASGLTDGNTIYF

d_call: -
v_call: TRBV5-8
clone_size: few
j_call: TRBJ2-2
cdr3_nt: TGTGCCAGCAGCTTGGGGCTAGCGATGAGCGGGGAGCTGTTTTTT
cdr3_aa: CASSLGLAMSGELFF

d_call: -
v_call: TRBV10-3
clone_size: -
j_call: TRBJ2-7
cdr3_nt: TGTGCCATCACAACAGGGAACGAGCAGTACTTC
cdr3_aa: CAITTGNEQYF

d_call: TRBD1
v_call: TRBV15
clone_size: -
j_call: TRBJ1-5
cdr3_nt: TGTGCCACCAGCAGAGGAGGGGGCTCCCAGCCCCAGCATTTT
cdr3_aa: CATSRGGGSQPQHF